This T cell receptor (beta chain) was observed in a study of T cell repertoires in cytomegalovirus infection. Study-level information: Public TCR beta signature analysis indicated the presence of both CMV infection and matching HLA type. Points from the study as a whole: Summed public TCR beta family frequency identified CMV carriers bearing the relevant HLA. Dominant in the ex vivo response were TCR beta clonotypes restricted by HLA-C and specific for CMV.

A note on this clonotype: Antigen unknown.

This CDR3 region has 13 residues. V lost 3 bases, J lost 3 bases, and 7 bases lay in between. Germline V CDR1 and CDR2: LNHNV, YYDKDF (reference sequence). Using its own MiXCR run on the reads, TCRdb lists one record per CDR3 protein. The sample carries fewer than 850,000 distinct CDR3 sequences, 25% to 35% recorded once. The source was cultured CD8+ T cells from PBMCs, collected from culture after CMV antigen stimulation. This clonotype originated in a human donor in good health (CMV status not recorded). Some clones in this sample may be carry-over from other donors' samples. The chain couples TRBV15 to TRBJ2-3; D possibly corresponds to TRBD1 (5 bases). This CDR3 is CATSSRVTDTQYF. DNA of the CDR3: TGTGCCACCAGCAGCAGGGTTACAGATACGCAGTATTTT.